These T cell receptor beta chains were read from a single sample in a study of metastatic and nonmetastatic thyroid tumors. TCRdb reanalyzed the PCR reads with MiXCR. The table records some 16,000 clones, under 30% of them present only once. Sequences were obtained from tumor tissue. These receptors were taken from a female donor with papillary thyroid cancer or a benign thyroid nodule (not recorded which). Some clones in this sample may be carry-over from other donors' samples. CDR3s include the opening cysteine and the closing phenylalanine or tryptophan. Each record gives: clone size, V gene, J gene, D gene, CDR3 DNA, CDR3 protein. The D gene is left open where the match is weak. Where a row states a size, it is once, few, many or the class of an expanded clone; other rows omit it.

>-|TRBV20-1|TRBJ1-5|-
TGCAGTGCGATAGGTGTTCAGGGACCCAATCAGCTCCAGCATTTT
CSAIGVQGPNQLQHF
>-|TRBV5-1|TRBJ2-7|-
TGCGCCAGCAGGGACTCTCCAGGACTATCGGTATACGAGCAGTACTTC
CASRDSPGLSVYEQYF
>medium-sized|TRBV11-2|TRBJ2-3|-
TGTGCCAGCAGCTTAAAGCTAGCCGGAACAGATACGCAGTATTTT
CASSLKLAGTDTQYF
>few|TRBV6-2/TRBV6-3|TRBJ2-7|-
TGTGCCAGCAGTAAACAGGTCAACTCCTACGAGCAGTACTTC
CASSKQVNSYEQYF
>-|TRBV6-5|TRBJ2-3|TRBD2
TGTGCCAGCAGATCGACTAGCGGGGGGCCTTTCGCAGATACGCAGTATTTT
CASRSTSGGPFADTQYF
>-|TRBV28|TRBJ1-3|-
TGTGCCAGCAGAGCCAACCTGGGGCTCCCATCTGGAAACACCATATATTTT
CASRANLGLPSGNTIYF
>many|TRBV4-2|TRBJ2-3|-
TGTGCCAGCAGCCAAGTGGCTGAGGGGAGAGGCCGGACAGATACGCAGTATTTT
CASSQVAEGRGRTDTQYF
>many|TRBV30|TRBJ2-1|-
TGTGCCTGGGACGGCAGCCTTTACAATGAGCAGTTCTTC
CAWDGSLYNEQFF
>many|TRBV19|TRBJ2-3|-
TGTGCCAGTAGACGGGGCCTCACAGATACGCAGTATTTT
CASRRGLTDTQYF
>many|TRBV2|TRBJ2-6|-
TGTGCCAGCAGTGAGCAAGGGGCCAACGTCCTGACTTTC
CASSEQGANVLTF
>few|TRBV27|TRBJ2-2|TRBD2
TGTGCCAGCAGTCCTGGACTAGCGGGGGGCACCGGGGAGCCGTTTTTT
CASSPGLAGGTGEPFF
>-|TRBV5-1|TRBJ2-2|TRBD1
TGCGCCAGTAGCTCAGTGACAGGGGCCACCGGGGAGCTGTTTTTT
CASSSVTGATGELFF
>medium-sized|TRBV2|TRBJ1-2|TRBD1
TGTGCCAGCAGTGTCAGGGGGGACTATGGCTACACCTTC
CASSVRGDYGYTF
>-|TRBV11-2|TRBJ1-1|-
TGTGCCAGCAGTATAGGGGGGGCAGGCCCAACGAACACTGAAGCTTTCTTT
CASSIGGAGPTNTEAFF
>-|TRBV11-2|TRBJ2-7|-
TGTGCCAGCGGATCCCTCTACGAGCAGTACTTC
CASGSLYEQYF
>many|TRBV11-3|TRBJ1-4|TRBD1
TGTGCCAGCAGCCCCCGCGCTAGGACAGGGGATGAAAAACTGTTTTTT
CASSPRARTGDEKLFF
>many|TRBV5-6|TRBJ1-4|-
TGTGCCAGCAGCAAGTCCGGGACACATAATAATGAAAAACTGTTTTTT
CASSKSGTHNNEKLFF
>-|TRBV11-1|TRBJ2-2|TRBD2
TGTGCCGGCAGCTGGCCGAACCCATTAAGCGGGACGAACACCGGGGAGCTGTTTTTT
CAGSWPNPLSGTNTGELFF
>many|TRBV25-1|TRBJ2-1|-
TGTGCCAGCACCAACGGGGGCAGGCCTCCGTTCTTC
CASTNGGRPPFF
>-|TRBV5-5|TRBJ2-7|TRBD1
TGTGCCAGCAGCTACGGCCCCTGGACAGGGGGGAACGAGCAGTACTTC
CASSYGPWTGGNEQYF
>medium-sized|TRBV10-3|TRBJ2-1|TRBD2
TGTGCCATCAGTGGCTCGACTAGCGGGGGGAATGAGCAGTTCTTC
CAISGSTSGGNEQFF
>-|TRBV9|TRBJ1-1|-
TGTGCCAGCAGCGCGACAGGTAGCGAATCTTTCTTT
CASSATGSESFF
>-|TRBV7-3|TRBJ2-7|-
TGTGCCAGCAGCCCTGAAAGCTCCTACGAGCAGTACTTC
CASSPESSYEQYF
>many|TRBV7-8|TRBJ1-2|TRBD1
TGTGCCAGCAGCTTAGCCCTGGGGACAGTCCAGGATGGCTACACCTTC
CASSLALGTVQDGYTF